The source of this T cell receptor (beta chain) is a study of a mutant IDH1 vaccine in newly diagnosed glioma. Clones were sequenced by immunoSEQ multiplex PCR, and TCRdb holds only the in-frame ones, with some missing. The data show approximately 40,000 clones, 84% seen once. Regarding time point: week 11, during vaccination. What each vaccine dose contained was 300 ug of mutant IDH1 20-mer peptide, accompanied by topical imiquimod. About this clone: Its specificity is not known.

This sample comprised PBMCs, obtained from a glioma patient whose treatment included an IDH1 peptide vaccine. The clonotype originates from a man aged 40-55 years with glioma.

CDR3 loop: CASSLAQGGRMGGELFF. The DNA of the CDR3 is TGCGCCAGCAGCTTGGCCCAGGGGGGACGAATGGGCGGGGAGCTGTTTTTT. This sequence joins TRBV5-1 and TRBJ2-2; a possible D gene is TRBD1 (7 bases). This CDR3 contains 17 residues. CDR1 is SGHRS, CDR2 YFSETQ, per germline. V lost 0 bases to trimming and J lost 7 bases, with 19 bases between them.